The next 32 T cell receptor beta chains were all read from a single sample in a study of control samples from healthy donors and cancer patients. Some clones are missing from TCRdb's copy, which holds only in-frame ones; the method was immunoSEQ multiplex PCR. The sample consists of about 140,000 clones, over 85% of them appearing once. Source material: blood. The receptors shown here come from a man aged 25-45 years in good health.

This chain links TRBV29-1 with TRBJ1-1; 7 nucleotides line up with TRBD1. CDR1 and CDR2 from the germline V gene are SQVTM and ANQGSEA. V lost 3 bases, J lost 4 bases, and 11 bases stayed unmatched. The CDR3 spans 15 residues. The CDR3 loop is CSVEPLTGISTEAFF. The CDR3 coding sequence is TGCAGCGTTGAGCCCCTGACAGGGATCAGCACTGAAGCTTTCTTT.

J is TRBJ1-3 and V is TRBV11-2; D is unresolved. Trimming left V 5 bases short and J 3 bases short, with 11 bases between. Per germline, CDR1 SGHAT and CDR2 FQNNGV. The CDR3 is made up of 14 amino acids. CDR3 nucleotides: TGTGCCAGCAGCCCGAGATGGGGTGGAAACACCATATATTTT. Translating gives CASSPRWGGNTIYF.

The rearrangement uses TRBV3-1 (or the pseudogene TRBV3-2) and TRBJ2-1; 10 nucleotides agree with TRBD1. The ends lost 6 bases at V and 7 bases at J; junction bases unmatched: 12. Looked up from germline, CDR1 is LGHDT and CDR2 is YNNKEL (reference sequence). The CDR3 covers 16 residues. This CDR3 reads CASRAPGTGVRNEQFF. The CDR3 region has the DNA TGTGCCAGCAGGGCCCCCGGGACAGGGGTTAGAAATGAGCAGTTCTTC.

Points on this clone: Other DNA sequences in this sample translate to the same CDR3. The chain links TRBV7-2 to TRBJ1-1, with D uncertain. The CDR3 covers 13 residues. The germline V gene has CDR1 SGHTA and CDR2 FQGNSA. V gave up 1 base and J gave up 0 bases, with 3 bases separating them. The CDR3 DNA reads TGTGCCAGCAGCTTAGGAATGAACACTGAAGCTTTCTTT. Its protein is CASSLGMNTEAFF.

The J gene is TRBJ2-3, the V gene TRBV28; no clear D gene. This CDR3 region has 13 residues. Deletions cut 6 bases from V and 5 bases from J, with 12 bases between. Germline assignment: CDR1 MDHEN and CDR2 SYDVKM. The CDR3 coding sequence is TGTGCCAGCAGGACTGACGGAAAAGATACGCAGTATTTT. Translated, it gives CASRTDGKDTQYF.

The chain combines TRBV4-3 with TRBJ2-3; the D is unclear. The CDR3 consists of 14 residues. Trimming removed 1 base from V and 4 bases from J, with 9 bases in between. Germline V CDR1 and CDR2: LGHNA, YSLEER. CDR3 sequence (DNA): TGCGCCAGCAGCCAAGTGATTGCGGCAGATACGCAGTATTTT. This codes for CASSQVIAADTQYF.

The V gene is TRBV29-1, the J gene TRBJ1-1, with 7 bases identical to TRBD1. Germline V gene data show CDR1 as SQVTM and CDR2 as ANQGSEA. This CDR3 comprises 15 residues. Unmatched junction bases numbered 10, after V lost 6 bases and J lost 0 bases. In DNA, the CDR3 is TGCAGCGTCGCGACAGGGAGCTTCATGAACACTGAAGCTTTCTTT. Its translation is CSVATGSFMNTEAFF.

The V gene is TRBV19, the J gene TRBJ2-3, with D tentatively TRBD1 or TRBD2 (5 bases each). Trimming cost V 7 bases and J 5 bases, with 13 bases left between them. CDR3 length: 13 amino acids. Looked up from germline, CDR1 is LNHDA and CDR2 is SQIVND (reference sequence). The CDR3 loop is CASKRGVVDTQYF. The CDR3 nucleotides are TGTGCCAGTAAGAGGGGAGTGGTAGATACGCAGTATTTT. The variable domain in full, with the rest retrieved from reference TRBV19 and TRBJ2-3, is DGGITQSPKYLFRKEGQNVTLSCEQNLNHDAMYWYRQDPGQGLRLIYYSQIVNDFQKGDIAEGYSVSREKKESFPLTVTSAQKNPTAFYLCASKRGVVDTQYFGPGTRLTVL.

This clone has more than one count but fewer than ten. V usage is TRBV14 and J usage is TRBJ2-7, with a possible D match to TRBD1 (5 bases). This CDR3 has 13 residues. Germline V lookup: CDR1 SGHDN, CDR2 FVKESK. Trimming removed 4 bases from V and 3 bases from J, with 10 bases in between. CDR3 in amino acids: CASSRQPYYEQYF. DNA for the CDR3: TGTGCCAGCAGCCGACAGCCGTACTACGAGCAGTACTTC.

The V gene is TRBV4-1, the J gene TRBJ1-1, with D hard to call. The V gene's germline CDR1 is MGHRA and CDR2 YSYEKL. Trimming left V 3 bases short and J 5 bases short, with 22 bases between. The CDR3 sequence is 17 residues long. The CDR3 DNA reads TGCGCCAGCAGCCAGGCCTGGCTGGGTCGGGAAGGGACTGAAGCTTTCTTT. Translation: CASSQAWLGREGTEAFF.

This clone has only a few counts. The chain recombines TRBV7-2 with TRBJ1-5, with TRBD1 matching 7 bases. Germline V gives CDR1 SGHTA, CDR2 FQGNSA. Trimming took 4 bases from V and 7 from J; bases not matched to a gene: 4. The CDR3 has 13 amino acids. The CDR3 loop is CASSYRGDQPQHF. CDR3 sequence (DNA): TGTGCCAGCAGCTACAGGGGCGACCAGCCCCAGCATTTT.

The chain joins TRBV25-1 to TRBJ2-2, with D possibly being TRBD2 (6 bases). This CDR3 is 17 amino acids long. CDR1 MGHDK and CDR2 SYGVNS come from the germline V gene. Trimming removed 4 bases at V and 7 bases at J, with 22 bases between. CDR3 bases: TGTGCCAGCAGTGTGCCGGGGAGGCCGGGAGTGATCGGGGAGCTGTTTTTT. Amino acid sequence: CASSVPGRPGVIGELFF.

The CDR3 loop reads CASSPLDGRDTQYF. The DNA for the CDR3 is TGTGCCAGCAGTCCACTGGATGGACGGGATACGCAGTATTTT. V is TRBV28 and J is TRBJ2-3; D unresolved. Germline V gives CDR1 MDHEN, CDR2 SYDVKM. Trimming cost V 5 bases and J 6 bases, with 15 bases left between them. This CDR3 is built from 14 residues.

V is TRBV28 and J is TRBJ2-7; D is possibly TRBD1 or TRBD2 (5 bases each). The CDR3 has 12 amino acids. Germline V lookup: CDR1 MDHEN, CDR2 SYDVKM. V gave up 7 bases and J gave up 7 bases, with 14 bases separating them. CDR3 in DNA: TGTGCCAGCAACCCGGGGACGGGGGAGCAGTACTTC. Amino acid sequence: CASNPGTGEQYF.

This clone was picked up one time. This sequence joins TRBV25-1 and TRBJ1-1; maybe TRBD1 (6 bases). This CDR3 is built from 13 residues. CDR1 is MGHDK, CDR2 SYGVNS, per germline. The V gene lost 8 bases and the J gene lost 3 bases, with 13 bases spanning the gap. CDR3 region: CASPGAGDTEAFF. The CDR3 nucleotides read TGTGCCAGCCCTGGGGCAGGGGACACTGAAGCTTTCTTT.

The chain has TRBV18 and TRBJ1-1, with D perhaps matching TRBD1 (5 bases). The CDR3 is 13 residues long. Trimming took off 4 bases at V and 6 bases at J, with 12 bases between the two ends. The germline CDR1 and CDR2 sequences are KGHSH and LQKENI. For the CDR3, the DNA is TGTGCCAGCTCACAACAGGATGGGGCTGAAGCTTTCTTT. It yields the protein CASSQQDGAEAFF.

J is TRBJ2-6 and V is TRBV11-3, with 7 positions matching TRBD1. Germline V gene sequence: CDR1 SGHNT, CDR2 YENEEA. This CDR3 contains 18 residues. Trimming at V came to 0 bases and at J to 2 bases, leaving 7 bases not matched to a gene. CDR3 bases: TGTGCCAGCAGCTTAGACCCCGGTAGGGGGCCTGGGGCCAACGTCCTGACTTTC. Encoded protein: CASSLDPGRGPGANVLTF. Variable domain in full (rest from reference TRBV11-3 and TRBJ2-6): EAGVVQSPRYKIIEKKQPVAFWCNPISGHNTLYWYLQNLGQGPELLIRYENEEAVDDSQLPKDRFSAERLKGVDSTLKIQPAELGDSAVYLCASSLDPGRGPGANVLTFGAGSRLTVL.

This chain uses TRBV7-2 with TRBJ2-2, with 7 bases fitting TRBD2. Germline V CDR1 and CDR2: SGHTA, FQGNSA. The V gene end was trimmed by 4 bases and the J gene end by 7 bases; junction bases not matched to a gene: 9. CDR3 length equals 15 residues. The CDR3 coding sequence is TGTGCCAGCAGCTCGAGACTAGCCGCCAGCGGGGAGCTGTTTTTT. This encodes CASSSRLAASGELFF.

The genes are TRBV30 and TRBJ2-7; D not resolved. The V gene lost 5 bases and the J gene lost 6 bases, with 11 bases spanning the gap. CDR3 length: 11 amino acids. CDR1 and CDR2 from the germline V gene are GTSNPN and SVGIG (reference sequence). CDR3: CAWGTVGEQYF. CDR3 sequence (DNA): TGTGCCTGGGGAACCGTTGGCGAGCAGTACTTC.

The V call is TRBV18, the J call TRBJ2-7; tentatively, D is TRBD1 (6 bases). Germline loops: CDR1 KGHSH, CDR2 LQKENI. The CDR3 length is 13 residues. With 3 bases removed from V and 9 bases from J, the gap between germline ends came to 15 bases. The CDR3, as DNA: TGTGCCAGCTCACCGGGCGAACAGGGATTGCAGTACTTC. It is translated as CASSPGEQGLQYF.

CDR3: CASSLIQGSFYEQYF. The CDR3 region has the DNA TGTGCCAGCAGTTTAATACAGGGGTCGTTCTACGAGCAGTACTTC. V gene TRBV28 combines with J gene TRBJ2-7; 7 bases are shared with TRBD1. CDR3 length: 15 residues. V dropped 2 bases and J dropped 3; count of bases not matched to a gene: 7. Looked up from germline, CDR1 is MDHEN and CDR2 is SYDVKM.

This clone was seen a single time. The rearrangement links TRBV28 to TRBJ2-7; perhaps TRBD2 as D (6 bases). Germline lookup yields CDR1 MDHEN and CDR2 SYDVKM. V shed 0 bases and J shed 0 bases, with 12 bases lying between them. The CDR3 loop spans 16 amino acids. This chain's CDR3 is CASSLWMVDYSYEQYF. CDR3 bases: TGTGCCAGCAGTTTATGGATGGTGGACTACTCCTACGAGCAGTACTTC.

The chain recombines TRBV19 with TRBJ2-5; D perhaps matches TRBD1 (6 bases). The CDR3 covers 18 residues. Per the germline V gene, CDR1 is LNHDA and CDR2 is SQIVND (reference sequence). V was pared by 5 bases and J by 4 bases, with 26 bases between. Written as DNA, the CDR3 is TGTGCCAGTAGTGCGACAAGGAAAACACAGGGATTGGGAGAGACCCAGTACTTC. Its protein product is CASSATRKTQGLGETQYF.

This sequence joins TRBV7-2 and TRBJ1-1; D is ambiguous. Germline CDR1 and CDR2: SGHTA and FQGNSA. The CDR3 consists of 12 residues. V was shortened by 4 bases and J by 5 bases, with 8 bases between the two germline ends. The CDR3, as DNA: TGTGCCAGCAGCTCGCACCGGACTGAAGCTTTCTTT. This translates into CASSSHRTEAFF.

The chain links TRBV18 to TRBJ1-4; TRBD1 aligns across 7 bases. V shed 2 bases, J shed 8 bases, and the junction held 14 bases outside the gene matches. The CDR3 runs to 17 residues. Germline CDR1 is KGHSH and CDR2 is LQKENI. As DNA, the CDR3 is TGTGCCAGCTCACCAGGGTTATCGACAGGGACAGCCGAAAAACTGTTTTTT. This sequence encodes CASSPGLSTGTAEKLFF.

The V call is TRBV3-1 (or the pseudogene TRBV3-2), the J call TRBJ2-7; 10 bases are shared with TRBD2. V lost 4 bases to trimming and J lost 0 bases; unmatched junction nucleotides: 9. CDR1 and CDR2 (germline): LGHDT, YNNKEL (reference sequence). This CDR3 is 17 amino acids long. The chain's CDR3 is CASSPPSGSYNSYEQYF. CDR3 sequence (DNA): TGTGCCAGCAGCCCTCCTAGCGGGAGCTATAACTCCTACGAGCAGTACTTC.

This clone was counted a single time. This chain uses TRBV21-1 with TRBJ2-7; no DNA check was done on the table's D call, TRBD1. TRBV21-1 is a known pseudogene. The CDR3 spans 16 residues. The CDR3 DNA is TGTGCCAGCAGCCCTCAAAAACGGGACAGGGTAATCGAGCAGTACTTC. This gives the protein CASSPQKRDRVIEQYF.

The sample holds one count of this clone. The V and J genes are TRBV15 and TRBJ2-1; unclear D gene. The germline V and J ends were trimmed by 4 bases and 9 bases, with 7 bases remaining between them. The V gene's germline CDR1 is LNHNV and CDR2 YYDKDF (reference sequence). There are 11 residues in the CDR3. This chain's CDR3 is CATSTNTEQFF. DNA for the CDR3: TGTGCCACCAGCACGAACACTGAGCAGTTCTTC.

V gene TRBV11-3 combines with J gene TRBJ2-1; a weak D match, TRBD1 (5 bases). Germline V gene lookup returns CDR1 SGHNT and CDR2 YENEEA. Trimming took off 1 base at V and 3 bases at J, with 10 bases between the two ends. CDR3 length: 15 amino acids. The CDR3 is CASSLGGRDYNEQFF. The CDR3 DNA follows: TGTGCCAGCAGCTTAGGCGGCAGGGACTACAATGAGCAGTTCTTC.

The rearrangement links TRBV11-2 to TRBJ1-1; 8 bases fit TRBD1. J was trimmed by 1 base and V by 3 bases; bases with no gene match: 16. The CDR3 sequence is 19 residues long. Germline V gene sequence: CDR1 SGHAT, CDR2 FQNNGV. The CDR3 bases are TGTGCCAGCAGCTTGGGACCCAGGGGGCCATTCCTAGCGAACACTGAAGCTTTCTTT. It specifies CASSLGPRGPFLANTEAFF.

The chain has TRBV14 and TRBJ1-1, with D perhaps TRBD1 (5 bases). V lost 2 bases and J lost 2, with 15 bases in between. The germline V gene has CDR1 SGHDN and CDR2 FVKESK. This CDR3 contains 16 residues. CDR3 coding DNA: TGTGCCAGCAGCCAAAACCTCTACTGGGGCAACACTGAAGCTTTCTTT. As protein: CASSQNLYWGNTEAFF. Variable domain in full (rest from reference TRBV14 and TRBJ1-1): EAGVTQFPSHSVIEKGQTVTLRCDPISGHDNLYWYRRVMGKEIKFLLHFVKESKQDESGMPNNRFLAERTGGTYSTLKVQPAELEDSGVYFCASSQNLYWGNTEAFFGQGTRLTVV.

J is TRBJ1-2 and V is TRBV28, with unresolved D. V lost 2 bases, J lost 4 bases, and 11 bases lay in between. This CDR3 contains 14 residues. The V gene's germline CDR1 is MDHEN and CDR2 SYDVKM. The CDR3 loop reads CASSLPFSRYGYTF. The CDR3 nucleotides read TGTGCCAGCAGTTTACCCTTCTCCCGCTATGGCTACACCTTC.